This T cell receptor beta chain was found in a study of T cells in Graves' hyperthyroidism and ophthalmopathy. Study results and caveats: The model anticipated ophthalmopathy a median about 7.1 months pre-onset.

TCR beta CDR3 regions were amplified from RNA. The HTBI primer set drove a first-round RT-PCR of the TCR CDR3. TCRdb reanalysed the multiplex PCR reads using MiXCR and keeps one entry per CDR3 protein. The sample shows 300,000 to 350,000 distinct CDR3 sequences, around 20% of them seen only once. This clonotype was detected ten times or more. Its cognate antigen is unknown. This TCR came from a woman between 45 and 65 years old with Graves' hyperthyroidism. Input material: blood.

Written as DNA, the CDR3 is TGTGCCATCAGCGATGCCGGGACAGGATATGGCTACACCTTC. Translated: CAISDAGTGYGYTF. The V and J genes are TRBV10-3 and TRBJ1-2; the match to TRBD1 covers 8 bases. The CDR3 contains 14 residues. Germline V lookup: CDR1 ENHRY, CDR2 SYGVKD. The junction had 8 bases not matched to a gene; V was cut back by 6 bases and J by 5 bases.